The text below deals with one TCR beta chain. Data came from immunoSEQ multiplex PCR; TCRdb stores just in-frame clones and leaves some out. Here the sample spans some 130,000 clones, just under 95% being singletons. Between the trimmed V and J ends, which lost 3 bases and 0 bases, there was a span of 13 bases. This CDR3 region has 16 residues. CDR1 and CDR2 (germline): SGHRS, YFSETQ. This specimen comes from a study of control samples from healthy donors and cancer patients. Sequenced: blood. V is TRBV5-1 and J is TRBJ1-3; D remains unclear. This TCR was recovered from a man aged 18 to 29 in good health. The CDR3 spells CASSSGHHNSGNTIYF. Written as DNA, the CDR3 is TGCGCCAGCAGCTCCGGGCACCACAACTCTGGAAACACCATATATTTT. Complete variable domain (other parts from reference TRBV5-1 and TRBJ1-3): KAGVTQTPRYLIKTRGQQVTLSCSPISGHRSVSWYQQTPGQGLQFLFEYFSETQRNKGNFPGRFSGRQFSNSRSEMNVSTLELGDSALYLCASSSGHHNSGNTIYFGEGSWLTVV.